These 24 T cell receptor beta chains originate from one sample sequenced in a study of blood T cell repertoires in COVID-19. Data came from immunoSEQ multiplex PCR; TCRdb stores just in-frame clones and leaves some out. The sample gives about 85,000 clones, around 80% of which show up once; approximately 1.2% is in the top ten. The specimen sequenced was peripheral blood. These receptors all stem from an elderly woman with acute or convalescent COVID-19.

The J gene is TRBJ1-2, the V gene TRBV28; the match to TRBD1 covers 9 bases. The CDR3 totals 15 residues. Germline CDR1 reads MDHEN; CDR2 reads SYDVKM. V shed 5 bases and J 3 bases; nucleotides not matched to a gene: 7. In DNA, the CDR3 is TGTGCCAGCAGTCCGGGACAGGGTCGAGACTATGGCTACACCTTC. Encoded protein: CASSPGQGRDYGYTF.

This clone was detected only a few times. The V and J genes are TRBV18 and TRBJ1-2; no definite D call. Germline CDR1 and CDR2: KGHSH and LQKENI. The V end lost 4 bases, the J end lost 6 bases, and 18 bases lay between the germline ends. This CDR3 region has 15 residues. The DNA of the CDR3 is TGTGCCAGCTCACGATTCGGGTCAGAAACCGATGGCTACACCTTC. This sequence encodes CASSRFGSETDGYTF.

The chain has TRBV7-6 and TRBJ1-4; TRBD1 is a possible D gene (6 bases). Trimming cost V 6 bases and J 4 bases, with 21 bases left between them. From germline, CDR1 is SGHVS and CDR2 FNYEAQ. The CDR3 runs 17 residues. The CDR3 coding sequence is TGTGCCAGCAGTCGCCCCTTAGGACAGCGAGATAATGAAAAACTGTTTTTT. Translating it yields CASSRPLGQRDNEKLFF. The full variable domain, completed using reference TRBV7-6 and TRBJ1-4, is GAGVSQSPRYKVTKRGQDVALRCDPISGHVSLYWYRQALGQGPEFLTYFNYEAQQDKSGLPNDRFSAERPEGSISTLTIQRTEQRDSAMYRCASSRPLGQRDNEKLFFGSGTQLSVL.

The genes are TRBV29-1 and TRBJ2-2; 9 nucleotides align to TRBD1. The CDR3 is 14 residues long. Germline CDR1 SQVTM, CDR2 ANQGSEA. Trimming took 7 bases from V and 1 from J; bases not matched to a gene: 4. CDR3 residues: CSARTGVNTGELFF. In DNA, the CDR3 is TGCAGCGCCCGGACAGGGGTGAACACCGGGGAGCTGTTTTTT.

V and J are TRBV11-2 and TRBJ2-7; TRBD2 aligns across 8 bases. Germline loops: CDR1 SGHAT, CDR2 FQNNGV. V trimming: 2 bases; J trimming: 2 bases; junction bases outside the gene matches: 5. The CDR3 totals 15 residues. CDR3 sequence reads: CASSLSSGGPYEQYF. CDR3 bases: TGTGCCAGCAGCTTATCCAGCGGGGGACCCTACGAGCAGTACTTC.

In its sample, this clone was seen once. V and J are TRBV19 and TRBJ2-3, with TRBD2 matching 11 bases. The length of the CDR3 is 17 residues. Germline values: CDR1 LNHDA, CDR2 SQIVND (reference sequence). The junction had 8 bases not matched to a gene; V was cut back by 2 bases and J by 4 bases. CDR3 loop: CASSIPQTSGVADTQYF. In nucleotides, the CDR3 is TGTGCCAGTAGTATACCCCAGACTAGCGGGGTGGCAGATACGCAGTATTTT.

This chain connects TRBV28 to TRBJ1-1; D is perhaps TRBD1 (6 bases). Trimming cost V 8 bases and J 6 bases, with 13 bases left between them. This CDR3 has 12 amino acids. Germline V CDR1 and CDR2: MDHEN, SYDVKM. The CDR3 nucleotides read TGTGCCAGCCTGAACAGGGTTCCTGAAGCTTTCTTT. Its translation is CASLNRVPEAFF. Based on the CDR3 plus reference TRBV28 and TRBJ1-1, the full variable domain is DVKVTQSSRYLVKRTGEKVFLECVQDMDHENMFWYRQDPGLGLRLIYFSYDVKMKEKGDIPEGYSVSREKKERFSLILESASTNQTSMYLCASLNRVPEAFFGQGTRLTVV.

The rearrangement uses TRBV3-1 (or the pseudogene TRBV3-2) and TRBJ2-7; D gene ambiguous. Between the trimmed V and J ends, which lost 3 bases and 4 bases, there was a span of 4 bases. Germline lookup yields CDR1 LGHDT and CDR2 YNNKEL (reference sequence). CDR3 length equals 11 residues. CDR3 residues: CASSQEYEQYF. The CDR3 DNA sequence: TGTGCCAGCAGCCAGGAGTACGAGCAGTACTTC.

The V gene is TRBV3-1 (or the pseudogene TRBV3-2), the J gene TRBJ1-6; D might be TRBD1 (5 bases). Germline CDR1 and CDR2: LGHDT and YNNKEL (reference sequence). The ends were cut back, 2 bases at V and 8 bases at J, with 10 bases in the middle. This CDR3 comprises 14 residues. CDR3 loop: CASSQRGGDSPLHF. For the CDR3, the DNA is TGTGCCAGCAGCCAACGGGGGGGGGATTCACCCCTCCACTTT.

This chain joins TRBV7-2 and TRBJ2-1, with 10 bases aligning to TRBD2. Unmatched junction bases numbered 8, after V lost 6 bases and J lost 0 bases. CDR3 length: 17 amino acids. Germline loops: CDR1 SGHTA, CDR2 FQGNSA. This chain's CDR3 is CASRRTSGLSSYNEQFF. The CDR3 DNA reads TGTGCCAGCAGAAGGACTAGCGGCCTGAGCTCCTACAATGAGCAGTTCTTC.

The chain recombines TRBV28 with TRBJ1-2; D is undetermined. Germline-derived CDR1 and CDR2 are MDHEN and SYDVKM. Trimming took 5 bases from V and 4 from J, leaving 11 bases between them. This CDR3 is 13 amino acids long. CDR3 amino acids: CASSRPAGYGYTF. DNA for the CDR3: TGTGCCAGCAGTAGACCTGCGGGCTATGGCTACACCTTC.

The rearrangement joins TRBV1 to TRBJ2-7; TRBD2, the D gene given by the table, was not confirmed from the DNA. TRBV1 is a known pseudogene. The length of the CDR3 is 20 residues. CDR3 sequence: CTSSPPAPATSGRIRYEQYF. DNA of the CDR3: TGCACCAGCAGCCCCCCCGCGCCGGCCACTAGCGGGAGAATTCGCTACGAGCAGTACTTC.

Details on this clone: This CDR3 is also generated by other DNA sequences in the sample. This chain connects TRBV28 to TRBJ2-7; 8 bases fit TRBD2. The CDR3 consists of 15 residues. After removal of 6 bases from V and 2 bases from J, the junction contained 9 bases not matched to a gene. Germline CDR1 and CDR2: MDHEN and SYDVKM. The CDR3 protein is CASSLGTRSTYEQYF. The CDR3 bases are TGTGCCAGCAGCCTCGGGACTAGATCTACCTACGAGCAGTACTTC. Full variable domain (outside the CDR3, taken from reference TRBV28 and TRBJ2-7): DVKVTQSSRYLVKRTGEKVFLECVQDMDHENMFWYRQDPGLGLRLIYFSYDVKMKEKGDIPEGYSVSREKKERFSLILESASTNQTSMYLCASSLGTRSTYEQYFGPGTRLTVT.

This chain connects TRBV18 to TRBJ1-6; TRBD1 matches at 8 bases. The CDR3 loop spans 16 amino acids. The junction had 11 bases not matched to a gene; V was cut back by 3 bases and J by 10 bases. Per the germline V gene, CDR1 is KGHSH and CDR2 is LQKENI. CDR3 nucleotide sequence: TGTGCCAGCTCACCGGCCGGACAGGGCGCCGGGTCACCCCTCCACTTT. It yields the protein CASSPAGQGAGSPLHF.

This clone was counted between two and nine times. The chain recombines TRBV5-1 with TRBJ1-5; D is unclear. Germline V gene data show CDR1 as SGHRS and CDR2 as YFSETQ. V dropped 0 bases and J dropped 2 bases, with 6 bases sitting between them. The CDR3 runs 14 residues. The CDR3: CASSLDGGNQPQHF. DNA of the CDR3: TGCGCCAGCAGCTTGGACGGAGGCAATCAGCCCCAGCATTTT.

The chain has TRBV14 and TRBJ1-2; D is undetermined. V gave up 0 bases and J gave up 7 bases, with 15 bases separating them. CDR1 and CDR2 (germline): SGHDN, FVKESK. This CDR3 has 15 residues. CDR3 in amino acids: CASSQDSRTGSGYTF. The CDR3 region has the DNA TGTGCCAGCAGCCAAGACTCAAGGACGGGAAGTGGCTACACCTTC.

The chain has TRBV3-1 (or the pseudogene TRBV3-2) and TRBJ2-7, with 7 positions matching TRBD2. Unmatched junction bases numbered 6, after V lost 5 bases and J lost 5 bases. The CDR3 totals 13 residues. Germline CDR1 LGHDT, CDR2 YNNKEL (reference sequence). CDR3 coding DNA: TGTGCCAGCAGCATGACTAGCCGCGACGAGCAGTACTTC. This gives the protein CASSMTSRDEQYF.

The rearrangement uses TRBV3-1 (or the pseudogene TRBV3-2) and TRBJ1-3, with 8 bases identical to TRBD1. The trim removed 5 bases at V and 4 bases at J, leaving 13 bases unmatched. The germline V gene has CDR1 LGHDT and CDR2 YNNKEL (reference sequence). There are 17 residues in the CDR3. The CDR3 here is CASSFLGQGSAGNTIYF. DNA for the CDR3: TGTGCCAGCAGCTTCTTAGGACAGGGTTCGGCCGGAAACACCATATATTTT.

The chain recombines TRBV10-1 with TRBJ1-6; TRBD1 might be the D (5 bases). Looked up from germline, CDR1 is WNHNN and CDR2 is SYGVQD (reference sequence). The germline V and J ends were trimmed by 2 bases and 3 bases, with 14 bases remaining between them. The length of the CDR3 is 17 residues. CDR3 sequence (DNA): TGCGCCAGCAGTGAGGGGGATGGGGGAGGCTATAATTCACCCCTCCACTTT. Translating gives CASSEGDGGGYNSPLHF.

The CDR3 is CASTPWTVSNYGYTF. In DNA form, the CDR3 reads TGTGCCAGTACCCCGTGGACAGTGTCTAACTATGGCTACACCTTC. The chain combines TRBV19 with TRBJ1-2; D is possibly TRBD1 (6 bases). The CDR3 loop spans 15 amino acids. V was pared by 7 bases and J by 0 bases, with 15 bases between. CDR1 LNHDA and CDR2 SQIVND come from the germline V gene (reference sequence).

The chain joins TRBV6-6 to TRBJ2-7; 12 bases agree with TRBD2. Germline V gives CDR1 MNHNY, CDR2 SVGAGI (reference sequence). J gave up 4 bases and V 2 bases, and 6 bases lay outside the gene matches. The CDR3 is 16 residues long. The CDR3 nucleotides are TGTGCCAGCAGTTACCAACTAGCGGGAGGATTATACGAGCAGTACTTC. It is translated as CASSYQLAGGLYEQYF.

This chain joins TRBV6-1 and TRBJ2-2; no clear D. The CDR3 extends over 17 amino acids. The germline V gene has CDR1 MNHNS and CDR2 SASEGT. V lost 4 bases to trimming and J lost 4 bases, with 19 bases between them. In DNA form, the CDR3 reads TGTGCCAGCAGTGTTCGATCAGGTTACGCCCTCACCGGGGAGCTGTTTTTT. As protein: CASSVRSGYALTGELFF.

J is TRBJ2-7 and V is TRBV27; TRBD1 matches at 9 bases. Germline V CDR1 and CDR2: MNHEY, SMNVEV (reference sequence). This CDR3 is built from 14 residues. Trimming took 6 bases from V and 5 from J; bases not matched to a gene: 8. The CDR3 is CASSLGTGLHEQYF. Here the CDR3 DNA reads TGTGCCAGCAGCCTCGGGACAGGGCTACACGAGCAGTACTTC.

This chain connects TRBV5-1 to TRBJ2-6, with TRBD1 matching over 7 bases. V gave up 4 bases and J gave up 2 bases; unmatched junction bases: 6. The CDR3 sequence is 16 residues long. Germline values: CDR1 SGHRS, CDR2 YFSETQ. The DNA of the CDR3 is TGCGCCAGCAGCAGGAATACAGGGGCTGGGGCCAACGTCCTGACTTTC. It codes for CASSRNTGAGANVLTF.